These T cell receptor beta chains were read from a single sample in a study of T cell repertoires in cytomegalovirus infection. These receptors have no known antigen. MiXCR was run by TCRdb on the reads, yielding one entry per CDR3 protein. The table shows about 310,000 distinct CDR3 sequences, with 20% to 25% occurring only once. Specimen: cultured PBMCs, collected from culture after CMV antigen stimulation. These receptor sequences come from a human donor in good health (CMV status not recorded). Some clones in this sample may be carry-over from other donors' samples. CDR3s include the opening cysteine and the closing phenylalanine or tryptophan. D genes are given only for firm matches. Clone sizes are given selectively: once, few, many, or a class where the clone is expanded.

d_gene	v_gene	j_gene	abundance	CDR3nt	CDR3aa
TRBD2	TRBV5-1	TRBJ2-1	NA	TGTGCCAGCAGCTTTGGACTAGCGGGAGTCGATGAGCAGTTCTTC	CASSFGLAGVDEQFF
NA	TRBV7-2	TRBJ2-3	NA	TGTGCCAGCAGCTTGCTAGGTTTCACAGATACGCAGTATTTT	CASSLLGFTDTQYF
TRBD1	TRBV6-1	TRBJ2-3	few	TGTGCCAGCCGGGACAGGGGGGCAGATACGCAGTATTTT	CASRDRGADTQYF
NA	TRBV11-2	TRBJ1-1	few	TGTGCCAGCAGCCGGAACATTAACACTGAAGCTTTCTTT	CASSRNINTEAFF
TRBD1	TRBV7-2	TRBJ2-3	NA	TGTGCCAGCAGCCAAAGAGACAGGGGGCGATCAGATACGCAGTATTTT	CASSQRDRGRSDTQYF
NA	TRBV7-2	TRBJ2-2	many	TGTGCCAGCAGTCGAAGGCGGGTCACCGGGGAGCTGTTTTTT	CASSRRRVTGELFF
TRBD2	TRBV6-1	TRBJ2-1	NA	TGTGCCAGCGGGGATATAGCGGGAGGCGGCGAGCAGTTCTTC	CASGDIAGGGEQFF
NA	TRBV7-8	TRBJ1-4	NA	TGTGCCAGCAGCCGTGTAAATGAAAAACTGTTTTTT	CASSRVNEKLFF
NA	TRBV19	TRBJ1-2	many	TGTGCCAGTAGTATAGGTGCGGAATATGGCTACACCTTC	CASSIGAEYGYTF
NA	TRBV7-2	TRBJ1-6	NA	TGTGCCAGCAGCCCGGAGGGGGTGGTGAATTCACCCCTCCACTTT	CASSPEGVVNSPLHF
NA	TRBV28	TRBJ2-2	NA	TGTGCCAGCAGTTCGGGACCCGATTTCGGGGAGCTGTTTTTT	CASSSGPDFGELFF